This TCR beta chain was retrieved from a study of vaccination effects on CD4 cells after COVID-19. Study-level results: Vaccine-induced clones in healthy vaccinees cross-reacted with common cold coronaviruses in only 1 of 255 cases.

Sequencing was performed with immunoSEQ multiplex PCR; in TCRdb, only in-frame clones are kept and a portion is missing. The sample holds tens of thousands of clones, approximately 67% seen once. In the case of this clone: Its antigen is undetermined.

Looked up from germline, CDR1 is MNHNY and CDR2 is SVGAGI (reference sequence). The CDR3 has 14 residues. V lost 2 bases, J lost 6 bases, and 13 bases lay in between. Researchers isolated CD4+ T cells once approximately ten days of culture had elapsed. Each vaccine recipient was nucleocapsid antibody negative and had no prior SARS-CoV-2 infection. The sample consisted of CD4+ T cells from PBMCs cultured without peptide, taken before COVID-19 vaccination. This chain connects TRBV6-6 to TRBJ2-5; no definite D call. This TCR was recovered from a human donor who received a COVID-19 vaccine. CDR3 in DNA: TGTGCCAGCAGTTACCTTAGCTTAGGAAAGACCCAGTACTTC. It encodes CASSYLSLGKTQYF.